This T cell receptor beta chain comes out of a study of graft-versus-host responses after intestinal transplantation. The overall study: Transplant types were multivisceral, liver-intestinal, or isolated intestinal. The recipients all started with anti-thymocyte globulin induction and then took tacrolimus and steroids for 3 to 4 years. Findings of the study overall: The recipient marrow held GvH clones, and some of them showed up first in ileum or blood. Individuals who had graft-donor T cell macrochimerism had allografts that showed high graft-versus-host to host-versus-graft clonal ratios.

This CDR3 spans 12 amino acids. V dropped 4 bases and J dropped 3; count of bases not matched to a gene: 0. Germline V gives CDR1 SQVTM, CDR2 ANQGSEA. Turning to this clone: The antigen is undetermined.

Assay: immunoSEQ multiplex PCR; the TCRdb copy retains only in-frame clones and omits some. Here the sample spans about 100,000 clones, about 88% being singletons. The clonotype comes from a human donor who received an intestinal transplant. The rearrangement joins TRBV29-1 to TRBJ2-7; 10 bases line up with TRBD1. The sequences come from unstimulated CD4+ T cells sorted from spleen or lymph node cells, collected before intestinal transplant. The CDR3 loop reads CSVGDRGYEQYF. CDR3 nucleotide sequence: TGCAGCGTTGGGGACAGGGGCTACGAGCAGTACTTC.